The text below deals with one T cell receptor beta chain. Its specificity is not known. Profiling relied on immunoSEQ multiplex PCR, and the TCRdb table lists in-frame clones only, not all of them. Of fewer than 150,000 clones listed, over 90% are singletons. This sample is drawn from a study of T cell responses to AZD1222 COVID-19 vaccine. About the study: Pooling of second doses given at about 4 or about 12 weeks was done. Whole-study results and caveats: The number of AZD1222 recipients seropositive at baseline was only five or six. Spike was spanned by vaccine-associated CD4 TCRs, which were dominant at 160-218 and 743-854. Close to half of spike-specific TCRs reportedly recognize unmutated variant regions.

Germline V gene data show CDR1 as SGHTS and CDR2 as YDEGEE. The length of the CDR3 is 15 residues. V lost 0 bases and J 2 bases, leaving 12 bases between the germline ends. This sample comprised peripheral blood, obtained on day 0 of AZD1222 vaccination. V gene TRBV5-8 combines with J gene TRBJ2-7; no definite D call. This sequence originates from an adult in good health. The CDR3 DNA follows: TGTGCCAGCAGCTTGGTTTGGTCCAAGGCCTACGAGCAGTACTTC. Translation: CASSLVWSKAYEQYF.